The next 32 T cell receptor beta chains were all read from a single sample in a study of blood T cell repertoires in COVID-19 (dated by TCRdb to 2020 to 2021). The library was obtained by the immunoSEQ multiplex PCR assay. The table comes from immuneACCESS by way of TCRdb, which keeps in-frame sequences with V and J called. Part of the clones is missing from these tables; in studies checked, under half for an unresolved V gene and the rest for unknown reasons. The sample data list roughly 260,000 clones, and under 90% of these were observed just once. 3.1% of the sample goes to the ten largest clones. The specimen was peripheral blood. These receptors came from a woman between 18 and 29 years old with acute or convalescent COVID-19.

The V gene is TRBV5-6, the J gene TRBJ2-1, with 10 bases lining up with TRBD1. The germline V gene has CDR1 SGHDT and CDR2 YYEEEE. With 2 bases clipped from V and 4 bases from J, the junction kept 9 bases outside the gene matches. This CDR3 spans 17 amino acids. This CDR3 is CASSFRNWDRGYNEQFF. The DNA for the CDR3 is TGTGCCAGCAGCTTCAGGAATTGGGACAGGGGTTACAATGAGCAGTTCTTC.

CDR3 residues: CASSYSYRLNNSPLHF. In DNA, the CDR3 is TGTGCCAGCAGTTACTCCTACAGGTTAAATAATTCACCCCTCCACTTT. This sequence joins TRBV6-6 and TRBJ1-6, with D possibly TRBD1 on 5 matching bases. The CDR3 length is 16 residues. Germline loops: CDR1 MNHNY, CDR2 SVGAGI (reference sequence). The V gene lost 0 bases and the J gene lost 5 bases, with 11 bases spanning the gap.

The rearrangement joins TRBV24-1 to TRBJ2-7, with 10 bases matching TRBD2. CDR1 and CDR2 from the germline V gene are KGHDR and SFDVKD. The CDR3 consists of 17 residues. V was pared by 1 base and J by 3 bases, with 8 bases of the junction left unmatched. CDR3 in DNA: TGTGCCACCAGTGATTTCCGGAGCGGGAGGGCCGACTACGAGCAGTACTTC. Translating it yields CATSDFRSGRADYEQYF.

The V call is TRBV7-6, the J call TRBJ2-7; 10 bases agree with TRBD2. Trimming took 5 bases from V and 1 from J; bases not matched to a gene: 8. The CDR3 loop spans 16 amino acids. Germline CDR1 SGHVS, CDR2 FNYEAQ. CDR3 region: CASSPSSGRGSYEQYF. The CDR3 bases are TGTGCCAGCAGCCCGTCTAGCGGGAGAGGGTCCTACGAGCAGTACTTC. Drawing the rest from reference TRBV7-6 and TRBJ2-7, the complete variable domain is GAGVSQSPRYKVTKRGQDVALRCDPISGHVSLYWYRQALGQGPEFLTYFNYEAQQDKSGLPNDRFSAERPEGSISTLTIQRTEQRDSAMYRCASSPSSGRGSYEQYFGPGTRLTVT.

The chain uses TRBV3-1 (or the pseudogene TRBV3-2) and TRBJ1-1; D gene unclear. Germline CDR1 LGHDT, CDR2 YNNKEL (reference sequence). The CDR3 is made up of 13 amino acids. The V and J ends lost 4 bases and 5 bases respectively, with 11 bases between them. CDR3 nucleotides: TGTGCCAGCAGCCCCAGGCGGGTGACTGAAGCTTTCTTT. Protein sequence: CASSPRRVTEAFF.

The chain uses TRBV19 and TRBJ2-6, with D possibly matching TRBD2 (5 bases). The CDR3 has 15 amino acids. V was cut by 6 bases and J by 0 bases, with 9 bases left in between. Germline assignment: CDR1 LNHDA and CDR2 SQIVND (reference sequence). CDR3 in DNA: TGTGCCAGTAGCCCGGGGAGCTCTGGGGCCAACGTCCTGACTTTC. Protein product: CASSPGSSGANVLTF.

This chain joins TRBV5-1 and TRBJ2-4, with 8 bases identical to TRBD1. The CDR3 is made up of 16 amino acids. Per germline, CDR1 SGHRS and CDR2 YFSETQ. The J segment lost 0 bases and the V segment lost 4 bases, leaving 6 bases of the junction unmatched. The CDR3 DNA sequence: TGCGCCAGCAGCCTAACGGGACAGGTAGCCAAAAACATTCAGTACTTC. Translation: CASSLTGQVAKNIQYF. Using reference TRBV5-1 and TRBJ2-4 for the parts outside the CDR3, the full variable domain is KAGVTQTPRYLIKTRGQQVTLSCSPISGHRSVSWYQQTPGQGLQFLFEYFSETQRNKGNFPGRFSGRQFSNSRSEMNVSTLELGDSALYLCASSLTGQVAKNIQYFGAGTRLSVL.

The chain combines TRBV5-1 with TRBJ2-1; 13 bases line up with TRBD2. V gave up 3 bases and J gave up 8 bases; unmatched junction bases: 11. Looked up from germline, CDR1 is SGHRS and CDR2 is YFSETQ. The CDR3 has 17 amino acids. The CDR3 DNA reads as TGCGCCAGCAGCTGGAGGCTACTAGCGGGAGGGCCGGATGAGCAGTTCTTC. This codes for CASSWRLLAGGPDEQFF.

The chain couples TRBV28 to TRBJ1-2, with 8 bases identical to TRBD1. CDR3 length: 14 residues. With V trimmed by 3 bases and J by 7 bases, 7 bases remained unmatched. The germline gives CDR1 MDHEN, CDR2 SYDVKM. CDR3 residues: CASSLDRVNGGYTF. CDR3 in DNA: TGTGCCAGCAGTTTGGACAGGGTAAATGGTGGCTACACCTTC.

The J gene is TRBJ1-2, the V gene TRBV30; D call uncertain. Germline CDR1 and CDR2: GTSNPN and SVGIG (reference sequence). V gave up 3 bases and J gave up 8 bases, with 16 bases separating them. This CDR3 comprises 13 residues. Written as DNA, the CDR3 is TGTGCCTGGAGCTACCGACTAACAGTGGGCTACACCTTC. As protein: CAWSYRLTVGYTF.

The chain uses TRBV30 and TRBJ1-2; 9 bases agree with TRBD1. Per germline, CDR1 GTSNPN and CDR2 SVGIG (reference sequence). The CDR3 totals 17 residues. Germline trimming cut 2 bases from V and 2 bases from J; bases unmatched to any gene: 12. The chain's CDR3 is CAWSKMGQGPTNYGYTF. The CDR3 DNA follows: TGTGCCTGGAGTAAAATGGGACAGGGCCCTACCAACTATGGCTACACCTTC.

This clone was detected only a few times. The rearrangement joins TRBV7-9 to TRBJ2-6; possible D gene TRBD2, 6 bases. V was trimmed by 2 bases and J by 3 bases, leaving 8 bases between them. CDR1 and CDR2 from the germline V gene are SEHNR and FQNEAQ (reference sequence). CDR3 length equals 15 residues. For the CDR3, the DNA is TGTGCCAGCAGCTTACCGGGGGTTGGGGCCAACGTCCTGACTTTC. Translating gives CASSLPGVGANVLTF.

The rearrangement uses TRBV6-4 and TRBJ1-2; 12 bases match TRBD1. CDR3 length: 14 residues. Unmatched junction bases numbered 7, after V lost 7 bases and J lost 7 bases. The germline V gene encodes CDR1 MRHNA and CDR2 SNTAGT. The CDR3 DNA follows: TGTGCCAGCAAACCGGGACAGGGGGCCTCTGGCTACACCTTC. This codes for CASKPGQGASGYTF.

CDR3 coding DNA: TGTGCCAGCAGCCAAGCAGTCCGTGGCTCAGCTTTCTTT. Translated, it gives CASSQAVRGSAFF. This chain connects TRBV3-1 (or the pseudogene TRBV3-2) to TRBJ1-1, with D uncertain. From germline, CDR1 is LGHDT and CDR2 YNNKEL (reference sequence). The CDR3 consists of 13 residues. With 1 base removed from V and 10 bases from J, the gap between germline ends came to 13 bases.

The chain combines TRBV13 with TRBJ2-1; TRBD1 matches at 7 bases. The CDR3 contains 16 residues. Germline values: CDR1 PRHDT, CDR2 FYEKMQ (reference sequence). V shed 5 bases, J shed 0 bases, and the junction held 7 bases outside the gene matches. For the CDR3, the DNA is TGTGCCAGCAGCCGCCAGGGGGTGTACTCCTACAATGAGCAGTTCTTC. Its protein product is CASSRQGVYSYNEQFF.

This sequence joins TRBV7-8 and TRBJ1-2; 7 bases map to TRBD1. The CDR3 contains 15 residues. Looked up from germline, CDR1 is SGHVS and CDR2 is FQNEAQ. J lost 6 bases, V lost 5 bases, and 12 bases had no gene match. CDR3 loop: CASSKNPTGENGYTF. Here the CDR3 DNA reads TGTGCCAGCAGCAAAAACCCTACAGGGGAGAATGGCTACACCTTC.

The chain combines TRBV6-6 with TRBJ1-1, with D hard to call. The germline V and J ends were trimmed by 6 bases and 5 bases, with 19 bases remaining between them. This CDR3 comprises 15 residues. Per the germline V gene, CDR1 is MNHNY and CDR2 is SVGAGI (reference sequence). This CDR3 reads CASSSKTRVGTEAFF. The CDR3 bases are TGTGCCAGCAGCTCAAAGACCCGGGTGGGTACTGAAGCTTTCTTT.

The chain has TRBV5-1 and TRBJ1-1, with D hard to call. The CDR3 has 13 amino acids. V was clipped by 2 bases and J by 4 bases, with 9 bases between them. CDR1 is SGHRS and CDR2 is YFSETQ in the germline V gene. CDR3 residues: CASSFMRITEAFF. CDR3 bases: TGCGCCAGCAGCTTCATGAGGATCACTGAAGCTTTCTTT.

The CDR3 is CAGGGNEQFF. The CDR3 nucleotides read TGTGCCGGAGGCGGCAATGAGCAGTTCTTC. The chain combines TRBV9 with TRBJ2-1, with D perhaps matching TRBD2 (5 bases). The CDR3 runs 10 residues. V shed 10 bases and J shed 6 bases, with 8 bases lying between them. Germline V gene lookup returns CDR1 SGDLS and CDR2 YYNGEE.

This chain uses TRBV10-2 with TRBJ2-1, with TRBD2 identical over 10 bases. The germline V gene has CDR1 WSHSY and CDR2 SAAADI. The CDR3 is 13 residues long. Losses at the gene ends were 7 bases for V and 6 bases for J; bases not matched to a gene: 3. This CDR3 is CASTLAGANEQFF. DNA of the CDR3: TGCGCCAGCACCCTAGCGGGAGCCAATGAGCAGTTCTTC.

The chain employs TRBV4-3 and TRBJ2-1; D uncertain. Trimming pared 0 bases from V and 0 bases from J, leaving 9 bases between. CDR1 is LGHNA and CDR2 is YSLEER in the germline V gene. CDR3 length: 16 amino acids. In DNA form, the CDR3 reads TGCGCCAGCAGCCAAGATGTAACGAGCTCCTACAATGAGCAGTTCTTC. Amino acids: CASSQDVTSSYNEQFF.

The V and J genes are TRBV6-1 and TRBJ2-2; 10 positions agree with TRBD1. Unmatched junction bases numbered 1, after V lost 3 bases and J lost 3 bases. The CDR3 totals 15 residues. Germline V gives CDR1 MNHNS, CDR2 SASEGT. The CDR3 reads CASSEGQGYTGELFF. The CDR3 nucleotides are TGTGCCAGCAGTGAGGGACAGGGGTACACCGGGGAGCTGTTTTTT.

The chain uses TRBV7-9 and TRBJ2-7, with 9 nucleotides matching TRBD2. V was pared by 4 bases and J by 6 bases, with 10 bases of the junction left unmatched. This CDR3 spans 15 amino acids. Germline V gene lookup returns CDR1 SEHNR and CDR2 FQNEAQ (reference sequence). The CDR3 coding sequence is TGTGCCAGCAGCTCGGGAGCCGGGACTAGCTCCGAGCAGTACTTC. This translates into CASSSGAGTSSEQYF.

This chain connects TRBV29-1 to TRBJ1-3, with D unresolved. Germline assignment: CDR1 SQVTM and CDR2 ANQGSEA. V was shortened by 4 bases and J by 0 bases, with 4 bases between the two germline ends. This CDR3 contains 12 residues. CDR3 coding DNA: TGCAGCGTTGTGAGCTCTGGAAACACCATATATTTT. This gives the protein CSVVSSGNTIYF.

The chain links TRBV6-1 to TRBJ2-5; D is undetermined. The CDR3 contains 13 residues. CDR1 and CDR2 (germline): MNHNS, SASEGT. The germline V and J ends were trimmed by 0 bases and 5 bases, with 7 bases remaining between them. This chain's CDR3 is CASSEALRETQYF. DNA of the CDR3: TGTGCCAGCAGTGAAGCCCTGAGGGAGACCCAGTACTTC.

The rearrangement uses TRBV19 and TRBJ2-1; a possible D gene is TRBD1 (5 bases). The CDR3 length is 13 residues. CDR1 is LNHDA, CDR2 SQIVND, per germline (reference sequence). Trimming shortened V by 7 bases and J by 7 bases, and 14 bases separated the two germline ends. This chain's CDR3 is CASTWQGGNEQFF. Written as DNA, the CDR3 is TGTGCCAGTACTTGGCAGGGTGGGAATGAGCAGTTCTTC.

CDR3 bases: TGTGCCAGCAGCCAAGAGAGCTATAGCAATCAGCCCCAGCATTTT. Its protein product is CASSQESYSNQPQHF. The chain links TRBV4-2 to TRBJ1-5; no reliable D call. CDR3 length: 15 amino acids. Germline CDR1 is LGHNA and CDR2 is YNFKEQ. V shed 0 bases and J shed 0 bases, with 6 bases lying between them.

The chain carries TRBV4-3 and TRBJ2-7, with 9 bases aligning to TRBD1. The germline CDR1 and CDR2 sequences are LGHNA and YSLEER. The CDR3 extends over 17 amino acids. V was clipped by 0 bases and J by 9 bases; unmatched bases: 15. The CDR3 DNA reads TGCGCCAGCAGCCAAGATCGGGCCGGGACAGGGAATTTCGGGCAGTACTTC. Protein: CASSQDRAGTGNFGQYF.

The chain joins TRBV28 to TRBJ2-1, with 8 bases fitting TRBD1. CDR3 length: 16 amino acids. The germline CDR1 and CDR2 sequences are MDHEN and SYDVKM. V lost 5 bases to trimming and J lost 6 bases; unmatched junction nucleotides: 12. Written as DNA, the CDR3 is TGTGCCAGCAGTCCCGGGACAGGAATGTCGGTCAATGAGCAGTTCTTC. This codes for CASSPGTGMSVNEQFF.

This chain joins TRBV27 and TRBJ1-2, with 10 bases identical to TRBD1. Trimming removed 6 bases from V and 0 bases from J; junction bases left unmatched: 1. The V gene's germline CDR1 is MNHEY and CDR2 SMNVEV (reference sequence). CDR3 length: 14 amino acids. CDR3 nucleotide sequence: TGTGCCAGCAGGGGACAGGGGACTAACTATGGCTACACCTTC. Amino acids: CASRGQGTNYGYTF.

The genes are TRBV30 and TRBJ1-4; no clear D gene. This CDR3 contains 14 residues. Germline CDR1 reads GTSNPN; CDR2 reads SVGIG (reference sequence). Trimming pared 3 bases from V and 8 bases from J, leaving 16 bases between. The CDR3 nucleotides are TGTGCCTGGAGGAGGGCCGGGCAAAGCGAAAAACTGTTTTTT. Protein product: CAWRRAGQSEKLFF.

The CDR3, as DNA: TGCAGCGCCAACCTAGCGGGAGGGTTCGACGAGCAGTACTTC. It codes for CSANLAGGFDEQYF. The chain has TRBV29-1 and TRBJ2-7, with 12 bases matching TRBD2. The CDR3 is 14 residues long. Germline values: CDR1 SQVTM, CDR2 ANQGSEA. V lost 7 bases to trimming and J lost 5 bases; unmatched junction nucleotides: 9.